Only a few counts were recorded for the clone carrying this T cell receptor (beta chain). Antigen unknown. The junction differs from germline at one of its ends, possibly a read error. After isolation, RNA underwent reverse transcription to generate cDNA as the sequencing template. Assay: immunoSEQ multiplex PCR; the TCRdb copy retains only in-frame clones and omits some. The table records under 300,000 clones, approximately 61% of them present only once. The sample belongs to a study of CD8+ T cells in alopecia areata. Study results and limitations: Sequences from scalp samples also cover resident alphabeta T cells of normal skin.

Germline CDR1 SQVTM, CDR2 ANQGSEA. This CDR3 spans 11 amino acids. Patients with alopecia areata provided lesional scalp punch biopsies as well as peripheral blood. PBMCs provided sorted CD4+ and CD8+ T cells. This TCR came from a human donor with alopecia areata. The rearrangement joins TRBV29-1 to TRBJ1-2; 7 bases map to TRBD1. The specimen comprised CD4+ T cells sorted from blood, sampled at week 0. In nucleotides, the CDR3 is TGCAGCGCTGAACAGGGGTTTGGCTACACCTTC. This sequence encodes CSAEQGFGYTF.